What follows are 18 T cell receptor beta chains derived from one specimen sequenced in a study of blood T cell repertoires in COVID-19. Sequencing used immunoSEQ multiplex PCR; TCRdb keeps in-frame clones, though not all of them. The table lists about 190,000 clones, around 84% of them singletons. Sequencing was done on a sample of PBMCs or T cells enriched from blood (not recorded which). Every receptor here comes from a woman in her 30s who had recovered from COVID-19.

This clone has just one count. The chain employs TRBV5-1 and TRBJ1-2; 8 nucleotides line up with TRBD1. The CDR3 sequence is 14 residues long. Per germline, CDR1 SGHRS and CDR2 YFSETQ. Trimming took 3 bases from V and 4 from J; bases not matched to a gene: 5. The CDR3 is CASSWGTGAYGYTF. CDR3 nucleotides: TGCGCCAGCAGCTGGGGGACAGGAGCCTATGGCTACACCTTC.

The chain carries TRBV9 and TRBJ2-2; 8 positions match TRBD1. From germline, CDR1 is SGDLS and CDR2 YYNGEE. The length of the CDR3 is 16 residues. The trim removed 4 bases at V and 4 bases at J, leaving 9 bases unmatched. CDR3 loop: CASSLGTGDLTGELFF. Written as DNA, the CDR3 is TGTGCCAGCAGCCTCGGGACAGGAGACCTCACCGGGGAGCTGTTTTTT.

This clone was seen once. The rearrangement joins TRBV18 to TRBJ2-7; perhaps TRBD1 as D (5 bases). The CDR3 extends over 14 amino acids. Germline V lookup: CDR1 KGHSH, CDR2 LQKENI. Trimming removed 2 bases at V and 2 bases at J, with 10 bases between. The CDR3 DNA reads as TGTGCCAGCTCACCAGGTTCAGGGACCTACGAGCAGTACTTC. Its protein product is CASSPGSGTYEQYF.

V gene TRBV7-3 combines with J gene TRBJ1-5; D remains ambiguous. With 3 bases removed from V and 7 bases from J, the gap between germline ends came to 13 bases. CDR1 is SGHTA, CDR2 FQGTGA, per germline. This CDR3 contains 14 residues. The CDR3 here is CASSFTGIRQPQHF. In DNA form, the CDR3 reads TGTGCCAGCAGCTTCACGGGGATTAGGCAGCCCCAGCATTTT. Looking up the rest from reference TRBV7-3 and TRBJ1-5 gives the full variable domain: GAGVSQTPSNKVTEKGKYVELRCDPISGHTALYWYRQSLGQGPEFLIYFQGTGAADDSGLPNDRFFAVRPEGSVSTLKIQRTERGDSAVYLCASSFTGIRQPQHFGDGTRLSIL.

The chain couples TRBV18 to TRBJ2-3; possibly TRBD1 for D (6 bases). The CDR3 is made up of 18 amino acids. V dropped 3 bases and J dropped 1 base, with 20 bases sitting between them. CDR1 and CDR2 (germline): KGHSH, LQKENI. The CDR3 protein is CASSPRTGPWGGTDTQYF. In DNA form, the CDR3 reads TGTGCCAGCTCACCGAGAACAGGGCCGTGGGGCGGCACAGATACGCAGTATTTT.

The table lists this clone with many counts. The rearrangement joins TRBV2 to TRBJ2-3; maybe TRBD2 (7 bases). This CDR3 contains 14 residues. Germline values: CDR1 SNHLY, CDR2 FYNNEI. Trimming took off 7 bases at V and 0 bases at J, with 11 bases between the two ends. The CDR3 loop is CASISGGSTDTQYF. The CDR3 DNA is TGTGCCAGCATATCGGGGGGCAGCACAGATACGCAGTATTTT. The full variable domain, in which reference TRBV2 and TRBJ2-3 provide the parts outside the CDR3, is EPEVTQTPSHQVTQMGQEVILRCVPISNHLYFYWYRQILGQKVEFLVSFYNNEISEKSEIFDDQFSVERPDGSNFTLKIRSTKLEDSAMYFCASISGGSTDTQYFGPGTRLTVL.

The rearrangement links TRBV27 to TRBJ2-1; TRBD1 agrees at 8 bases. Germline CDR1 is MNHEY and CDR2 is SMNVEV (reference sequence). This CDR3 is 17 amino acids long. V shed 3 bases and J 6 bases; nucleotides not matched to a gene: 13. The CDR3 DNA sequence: TGTGCCAGCAGTTTTTACTCCAGGGGGCTGGCGGGCAATGAGCAGTTCTTC. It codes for CASSFYSRGLAGNEQFF.

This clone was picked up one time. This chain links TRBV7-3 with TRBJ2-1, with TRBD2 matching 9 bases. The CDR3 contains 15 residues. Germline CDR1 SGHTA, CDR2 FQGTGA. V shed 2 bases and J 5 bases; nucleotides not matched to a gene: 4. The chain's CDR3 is CASSLLAGGHNEQFF. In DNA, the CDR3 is TGTGCCAGCAGCTTACTTGCGGGAGGGCACAATGAGCAGTTCTTC.

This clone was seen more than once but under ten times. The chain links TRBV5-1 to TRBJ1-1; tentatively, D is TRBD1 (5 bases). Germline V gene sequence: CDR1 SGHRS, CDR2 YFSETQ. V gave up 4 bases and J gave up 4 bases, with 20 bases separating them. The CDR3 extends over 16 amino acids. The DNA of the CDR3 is TGCGCCAGCAGCCCAATGGTCAGGGTCTACGGCACTGAAGCTTTCTTT. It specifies CASSPMVRVYGTEAFF.

The CDR3: CASSQNTGTWETQYF. The CDR3 DNA sequence: TGTGCCAGCAGCCAGAACACAGGGACCTGGGAGACCCAGTACTTC. V is TRBV7-2 and J is TRBJ2-5, with D maybe TRBD1 (6 bases). This CDR3 contains 15 residues. Germline V gene sequence: CDR1 SGHTA, CDR2 FQGNSA. Trimming took off 5 bases at V and 5 bases at J, with 18 bases between the two ends.

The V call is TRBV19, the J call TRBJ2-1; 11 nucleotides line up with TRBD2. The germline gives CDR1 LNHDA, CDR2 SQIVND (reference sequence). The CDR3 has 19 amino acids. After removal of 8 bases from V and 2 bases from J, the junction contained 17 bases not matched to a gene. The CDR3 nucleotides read TGTGCCAGTTTTGGGGCCGGGCCGACTAGCGGGAACACCTACAATGAGCAGTTCTTC. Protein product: CASFGAGPTSGNTYNEQFF.

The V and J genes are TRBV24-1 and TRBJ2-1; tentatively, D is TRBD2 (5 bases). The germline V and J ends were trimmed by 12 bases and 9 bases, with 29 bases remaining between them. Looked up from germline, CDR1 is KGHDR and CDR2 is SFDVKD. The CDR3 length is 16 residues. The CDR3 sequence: CASAPSGSLHTGEQFF. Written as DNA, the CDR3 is TGTGCCTCAGCCCCAAGCGGCAGTCTACACACCGGTGAGCAGTTCTTC.

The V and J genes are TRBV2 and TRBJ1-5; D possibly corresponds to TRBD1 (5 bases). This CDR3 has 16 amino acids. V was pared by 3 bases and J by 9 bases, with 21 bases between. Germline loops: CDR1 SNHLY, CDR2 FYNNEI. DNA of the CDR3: TGTGCCAGCAGTGAGGGGCAGTCCCCGGGAGGTCGGCCCCAGCATTTT. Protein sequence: CASSEGQSPGGRPQHF. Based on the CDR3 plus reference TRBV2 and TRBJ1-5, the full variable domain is EPEVTQTPSHQVTQMGQEVILRCVPISNHLYFYWYRQILGQKVEFLVSFYNNEISEKSEIFDDQFSVERPDGSNFTLKIRSTKLEDSAMYFCASSEGQSPGGRPQHFGDGTRLSIL.

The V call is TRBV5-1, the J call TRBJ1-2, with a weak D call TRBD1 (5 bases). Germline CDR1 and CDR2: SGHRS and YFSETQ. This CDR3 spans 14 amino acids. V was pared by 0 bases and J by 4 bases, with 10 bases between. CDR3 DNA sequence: TGCGCCAGCAGCTTGGCCGGGGGGAGCTATGGCTACACCTTC. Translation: CASSLAGGSYGYTF. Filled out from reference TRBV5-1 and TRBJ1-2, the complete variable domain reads KAGVTQTPRYLIKTRGQQVTLSCSPISGHRSVSWYQQTPGQGLQFLFEYFSETQRNKGNFPGRFSGRQFSNSRSEMNVSTLELGDSALYLCASSLAGGSYGYTFGSGTRLTVV.

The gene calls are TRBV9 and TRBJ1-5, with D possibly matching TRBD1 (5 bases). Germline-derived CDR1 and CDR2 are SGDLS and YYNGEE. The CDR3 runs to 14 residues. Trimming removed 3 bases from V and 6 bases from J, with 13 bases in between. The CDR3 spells CASSGGPVPQPQHF. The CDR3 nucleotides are TGTGCCAGCAGCGGGGGCCCAGTGCCTCAGCCCCAGCATTTT.

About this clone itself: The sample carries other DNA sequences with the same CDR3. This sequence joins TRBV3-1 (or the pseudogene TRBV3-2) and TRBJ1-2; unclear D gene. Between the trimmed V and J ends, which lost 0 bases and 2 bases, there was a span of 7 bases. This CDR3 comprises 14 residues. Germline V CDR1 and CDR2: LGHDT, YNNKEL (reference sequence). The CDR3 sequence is CASSQESPNYGYTF. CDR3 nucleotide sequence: TGTGCCAGCAGCCAAGAATCCCCAAACTATGGCTACACCTTC.

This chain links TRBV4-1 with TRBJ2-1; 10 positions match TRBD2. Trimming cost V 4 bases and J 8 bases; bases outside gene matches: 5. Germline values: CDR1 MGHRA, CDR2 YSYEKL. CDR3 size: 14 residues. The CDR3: CASSRGTSVYEQFF. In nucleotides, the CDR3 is TGCGCCAGCAGCCGTGGGACTAGCGTCTATGAGCAGTTCTTC.

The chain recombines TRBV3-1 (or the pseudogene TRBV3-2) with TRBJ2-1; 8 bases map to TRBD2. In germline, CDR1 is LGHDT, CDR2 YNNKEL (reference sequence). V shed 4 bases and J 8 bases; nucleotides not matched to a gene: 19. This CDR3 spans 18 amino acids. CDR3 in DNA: TGTGCCAGCAGCCCCCGCGGTAGCGGGGCTACCCGTCGGGATGAGCAGTTCTTC. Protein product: CASSPRGSGATRRDEQFF.